This TCR beta chain appears in the sequencing data of a study of T cell responses to AZD1222 COVID-19 vaccine. The germline CDR1 and CDR2 sequences are MGHRA and YSYEKL. Between the trimmed V and J ends, which lost 0 bases and 4 bases, there was a span of 12 bases. The CDR3 loop spans 16 amino acids. TCRdb's table, derived via immunoSEQ multiplex PCR, lists solely in-frame clones and lacks some. This table has some 99,000 clones, 91% appearing once. The sample here was peripheral blood, taken on day 0 of AZD1222 vaccination. The source of this sequence is an adult in good health. The V call is TRBV4-1, the J call TRBJ1-4; D is unclear. CDR3 DNA sequence: TGCGCCAGCAGCCAAGACGACGGGGATGATAATGAAAAACTGTTTTTT. It specifies CASSQDDGDDNEKLFF.